This T cell receptor beta chain was sequenced in a study of blood T cell repertoires in COVID-19. Study background: From the United States, Italy and Spain came samples of acute and convalescent COVID-19. Sources were T cells, B-cell-depleted T cells, or PBMCs; the material itself was cDNA or gDNA.

This table comes from immunoSEQ multiplex PCR, and its TCRdb copy is limited to in-frame clones, with some not included. The profile shows some 250,000 clones, roughly 81% of them singletons. One Seattle source followed patients from active infection through their disease course. The junction had 4 bases not matched to a gene; V was cut back by 2 bases and J by 7 bases. This CDR3 contains 13 residues. Germline CDR1 and CDR2: SGHTA and FQGTGA. The V call is TRBV7-3, the J call TRBJ1-1; TRBD1 aligns across 7 bases. The sample comprised peripheral blood. The source of this sequence is an elderly woman with COVID-19, enrolled during active disease. The CDR3 loop reads CASSLRDRFEAFF. The CDR3 nucleotides read TGTGCCAGCAGCTTACGGGACAGATTTGAAGCTTTCTTT.